This TCR beta chain originates from a study of control samples from healthy donors and cancer patients. Generated by immunoSEQ multiplex PCR, the TCRdb table keeps only in-frame clones and is missing some. The sample yields around 140,000 clones, around nine tenths seen once. Unmatched junction bases numbered 5, after V lost 4 bases and J lost 6 bases. The CDR3 loop spans 14 amino acids. CDR1 and CDR2 (germline): SGHRS, YFSETQ. The clonotype was recovered from a man in his fifties with head and neck cancer. Sequenced sample: PBMCs. This chain joins TRBV5-1 and TRBJ1-2; TRBD1 agrees at 11 bases. The CDR3 here is CASSQRTGGDGYTF. The CDR3 bases are TGCGCCAGCAGCCAGCGGACAGGGGGCGATGGCTACACCTTC.